A selection of T cell receptor beta chains follows, all from one sample in a study of technical replicates of blood from four donors. The protocol was immunoSEQ multiplex PCR, while the TCRdb copy is restricted to in-frame clones and leaves out a portion. The sample contains around 79,000 clones, roughly nine tenths of which appear only once. Sample: T cells isolated from PBMCs. These TCRs come from a human donor in good health. Each CDR3 is given with its conserved first and last residue. Fields, in order: J gene, D gene, clone size, V gene, CDR3 protein, CDR3 DNA. The D gene is left open where the match is weak. For some rows the clone size is stated as once, few or many, or as a class when expanded; others skip it.

>TRBJ2-7|-|-|TRBV9
CASSVSPNYEQYF
TGTGCCAGCAGCGTATCCCCCAACTACGAGCAGTACTTC
>TRBJ1-5|TRBD1|-|TRBV19
CASSPETGVTGNQPQHF
TGTGCCAGTAGTCCGGAAACAGGGGTTACGGGCAATCAGCCCCAGCATTTT
>TRBJ1-3|-|-|TRBV10-3
CAISARESSGNTIYF
TGTGCCATCAGTGCTCGGGAGAGCTCTGGAAACACCATATATTTT
>TRBJ1-6|-|-|TRBV4-1
CASSLRSRDTSNSPLHF
TGCGCCAGCAGCCTCAGATCTCGGGACACATCTAATTCACCCCTCCACTTT
>TRBJ1-6|-|-|TRBV30
CAWSPHLGQGAGTLHF
TGTGCCTGGAGTCCCCATCTGGGCCAGGGTGCGGGGACCCTCCACTTT
>TRBJ2-6|TRBD1|-|TRBV7-2
CASSFGQGGPSGANVLTF
TGTGCCAGCAGCTTCGGACAGGGGGGGCCTTCTGGGGCCAACGTCCTGACTTTC
>TRBJ2-7|TRBD1|many|TRBV6-5
CASSYSWGQGYEQYF
TGTGCCAGCAGTTACTCTTGGGGACAGGGGTACGAGCAGTACTTC
>TRBJ2-1|TRBD1|-|TRBV27
CASSTGTGSYEQFF
TGTGCCAGCAGTACCGGGACAGGAAGTTATGAGCAGTTCTTC
>TRBJ1-1|-|-|TRBV6-5
CASSYSGGSSEAFF
TGTGCCAGCAGTTACTCAGGGGGTTCATCTGAAGCTTTCTTT
>TRBJ2-2|TRBD1|-|TRBV5-1
CASSAATGTANTGELFF
TGCGCCAGCAGCGCCGCTACCGGGACAGCGAACACCGGGGAGCTGTTTTTT
>TRBJ2-1|TRBD1|-|TRBV19
CASSISGTGYNEQFF
TGTGCCAGTAGTATATCCGGGACAGGGTACAATGAGCAGTTCTTC
>TRBJ2-2|-|-|TRBV9
CASSVATGELFF
TGTGCCAGCAGCGTAGCTACCGGGGAGCTGTTTTTT
>TRBJ1-5|-|-|TRBV18
CASSPEAANQPQHF
TGTGCCAGCTCACCAGAGGCAGCCAATCAGCCCCAGCATTTT
>TRBJ2-7|TRBD1|-|TRBV11-2
CASSHPEWDRSSYEQYF
TGTGCCAGCAGCCACCCCGAGTGGGACAGGAGCTCCTACGAGCAGTACTTC
>TRBJ2-5|-|-|TRBV30
CAWSVITGQETQYF
TGTGCCTGGAGTGTAATTACAGGGCAAGAGACCCAGTACTTC
>TRBJ2-3|-|-|TRBV9
CASTPDRTDTQYF
TGTGCCAGCACCCCGGACAGAACAGATACGCAGTATTTT
>TRBJ2-1|TRBD2|-|TRBV10-2
CASTPGTSSEQFF
TGCGCCAGCACCCCCGGGACTAGTAGCGAGCAGTTCTTC
>TRBJ2-2|-|-|TRBV11-3
CASSLGQPMNTGELFF
TGTGCCAGCAGCCTCGGACAGCCCATGAACACCGGGGAGCTGTTTTTT
>TRBJ2-1|-|once|TRBV28
CASSKRTGLHEQFF
TGTGCCAGCAGCAAAAGGACTGGGCTTCATGAGCAGTTCTTC
>TRBJ2-3|-|-|TRBV6-1
CASSVFGDLTDTQYF
TGTGCCAGCAGTGTCTTCGGAGACTTAACAGATACGCAGTATTTT
>TRBJ1-2|-|-|TRBV10-3
CAISDLRGHGYTF
TGTGCCATCAGTGACCTCAGGGGCCATGGCTACACCTTC
>TRBJ1-1|TRBD1|-|TRBV5-1
CASSFRGPNTEAFF
TGCGCCAGCAGCTTCAGGGGGCCGAACACTGAAGCTTTCTTT
>TRBJ2-7|TRBD2|-|TRBV13
CASSPRLAGAYEQYF
TGTGCCAGCAGCCCGAGACTAGCGGGGGCATACGAGCAGTACTTC
>TRBJ1-2|-|-|TRBV11-2
CASSSVKRGGYTF
TGTGCCAGCAGCTCAGTTAAAAGGGGTGGCTACACCTTC
>TRBJ2-3|-|-|TRBV29-1
CSVGGRLTDTQYF
TGCAGCGTTGGGGGCAGGCTCACAGATACGCAGTATTTT
>TRBJ1-2|TRBD1|-|TRBV11-1
CASSPWTGDLNGYTF
TGTGCCAGCAGCCCTTGGACAGGGGATTTGAATGGCTACACCTTC
>TRBJ2-1|TRBD2|-|TRBV14
CASSPPGGPYNEQFF
TGTGCCAGCAGCCCCCCGGGGGGGCCCTACAATGAGCAGTTCTTC
>TRBJ1-5|-|-|TRBV6-1
CASGQMDTRNQPQHF
TGTGCCAGCGGTCAAATGGACACACGCAATCAGCCCCAGCATTTT
>TRBJ1-5|TRBD1|once|TRBV7-2
CASSLGTGGFQPQHF
TGTGCCAGCAGCTTAGGGACAGGGGGTTTTCAGCCCCAGCATTTT
>TRBJ1-1|TRBD1|-|TRBV4-1
CASSQATGTGGRAFF
TGCGCCAGCAGCCAAGCCACCGGGACAGGGGGAAGAGCTTTCTTT
>TRBJ1-4|-|-|TRBV28
CASSFSSIFAKPGANEKLFF
TGTGCCAGCAGTTTTTCAAGCATATTTGCTAAACCAGGGGCTAATGAAAAACTGTTTTTT
>TRBJ1-4|-|-|TRBV4-1
CASSQEAGRNEKLFF
TGCGCCAGCAGCCAAGAGGCGGGGCGTAATGAAAAACTGTTTTTT
>TRBJ1-3|-|-|TRBV5-1
CASSPGDNSGNTIYF
TGCGCCAGCAGCCCCGGGGACAACTCTGGAAACACCATATATTTT
>TRBJ1-3|-|-|TRBV28
CASSSVQGGNTIYF
TGTGCCAGCAGTTCCGTACAGGGAGGAAACACCATATATTTT
>TRBJ1-2|TRBD1|-|TRBV7-3
CASSPNTGDLVGYTF
TGTGCCAGCAGCCCCAACACAGGGGATCTGGTCGGCTACACCTTC
>TRBJ1-6|-|few|TRBV23-1
CASTPRGTNSYNSPLHF
TGCGCCAGCACCCCAAGAGGAACCAACTCCTATAATTCACCCCTCCACTTT
>TRBJ2-5|TRBD2|-|TRBV28
CASSPGTSGAGTQYF
TGTGCCAGCAGTCCCGGGACTAGCGGGGCAGGGACCCAGTACTTC
>TRBJ1-2|-|-|TRBV2
CASSGSPGGGYTF
TGTGCCAGCAGTGGGTCTCCCGGGGGTGGCTACACCTTC
>TRBJ1-2|TRBD1|-|TRBV5-6
CASSLGQGNYGYTF
TGTGCCAGCAGCTTGGGACAGGGGAACTATGGCTACACCTTC
>TRBJ1-1|-|few|TRBV19
CASIMNTEAFF
TGTGCCAGTATCATGAACACTGAAGCTTTCTTT
>TRBJ1-2|-|-|TRBV4-1
CASSQAYDRQLPYGYTF
TGCGCCAGCAGCCAAGCCTATGACAGACAGCTTCCCTATGGCTACACCTTC
>TRBJ2-1|TRBD2|-|TRBV5-4
CASSFAVAGGEQFF
TGTGCCAGCAGCTTCGCTGTAGCGGGGGGTGAGCAGTTCTTC
>TRBJ1-4|-|-|TRBV4-1
CASSQDVREGKKLFF
TGCGCCAGCAGCCAGGATGTTAGGGAGGGGAAAAAACTGTTTTTT
>TRBJ2-3|-|-|TRBV28
CASLPSGSTYSTDTQYF
TGTGCCAGCCTACCCTCCGGGTCCACTTATAGCACAGATACGCAGTATTTT
>TRBJ1-1|TRBD1|few|TRBV18
CASSGQENTEAFF
TGTGCCAGCTCGGGACAGGAAAACACTGAAGCTTTCTTT
>TRBJ2-5|TRBD2|-|TRBV7-9
CASSRTSGRETQYF
TGTGCCAGCAGTCGTACTAGCGGGAGGGAGACCCAGTACTTC
>TRBJ1-2|-|-|TRBV18
CASSGDIGNYGYTF
TGTGCCAGCTCAGGGGACATCGGCAACTATGGCTACACCTTC
>TRBJ2-2|-|-|TRBV6-4
CASSDRDTGELFF
TGTGCCAGCAGTGACAGAGACACCGGGGAGCTGTTTTTT
>TRBJ2-5|TRBD2|-|TRBV2
CASKIGTTQETQYF
TGTGCCAGCAAGATTGGGACTACTCAAGAGACCCAGTACTTC